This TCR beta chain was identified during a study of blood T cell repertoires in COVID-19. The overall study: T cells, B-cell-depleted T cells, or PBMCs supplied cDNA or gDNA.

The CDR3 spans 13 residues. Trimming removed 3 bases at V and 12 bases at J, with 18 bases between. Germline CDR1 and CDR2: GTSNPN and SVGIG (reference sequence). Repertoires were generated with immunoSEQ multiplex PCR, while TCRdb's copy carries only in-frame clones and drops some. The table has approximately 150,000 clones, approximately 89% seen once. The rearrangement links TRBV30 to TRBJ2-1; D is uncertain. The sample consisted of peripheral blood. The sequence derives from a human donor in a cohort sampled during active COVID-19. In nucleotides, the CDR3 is TGTGCCTGGAGCCTCGAGGTTCCACACGGGCAGTTCTTC. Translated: CAWSLEVPHGQFF.